Listed below are T cell receptor beta chains from one sample, sequenced in a study of PD-1 blockade in classical Hodgkin lymphoma. Method: immunoSEQ multiplex PCR; TCRdb's copy keeps in-frame clones and lacks some. The table includes some 96,000 clones, about 93% detected once. Source: peripheral blood mononuclear cells (PBMCs), taken before the fourth cycle of nivolumab. Receptor source: a human donor with classical Hodgkin lymphoma. Each CDR3 is given with its conserved first and last residue. A D gene is named only where the DNA matches it firmly.

d_call j_call v_call cdr3_nt cdr3_aa
TRBD1 TRBJ2-7 TRBV6-6 TGTGCCAGCAGTTACTCATCGACAGGGTTGTACTTC CASSYSSTGLYF
. TRBJ2-7 TRBV7-2 TGTGCCAGCAGCTTAGGGGTTTACGAGCAGTACTTC CASSLGVYEQYF
. TRBJ2-2 TRBV7-9 TGTGCCAGCAGCTTAACCAGGGGCCTACTCGGGGAGCTGTTTTTT CASSLTRGLLGELFF
TRBD1 TRBJ1-1 TRBV25-1 TGTGCCAGCAGTAAACTTGACAGGGAGAACACTGAAGCTTTCTTT CASSKLDRENTEAFF
TRBD2 TRBJ2-7 TRBV5-4 TGTGCCAGCAGCCCCCGCCTAGCGGGAGAACGCGAGCAGTACTTC CASSPRLAGEREQYF
. TRBJ1-3 TRBV7-9 TGTGCCAGCATGGGCGGGACGCCTTCCTCTGGAAACACCATATATTTT CASMGGTPSSGNTIYF
. TRBJ2-6 TRBV6-5 TGTGCCAGCACCTTCTCTGGGGCCAACGTCCTGACTTTC CASTFSGANVLTF
. TRBJ2-3 TRBV5-1 TGCGCCAGCAGCTTGGTTTTTGATACGCAGTATTTT CASSLVFDTQYF
. TRBJ2-3 TRBV5-1 TGCGCCAGCAGCTACTCAAGTAGGGGCCGCAATACGCAGTATTTT CASSYSSRGRNTQYF
. TRBJ1-1 TRBV6-1 TGTGCCAGCAGTGAAGGCCTGGTGAACACTGAAGCTTTCTTT CASSEGLVNTEAFF
TRBD1 TRBJ1-1 TRBV2 TGTGCCAGCAGGGGACAGTTCACTGAAGCTTTCTTT CASRGQFTEAFF